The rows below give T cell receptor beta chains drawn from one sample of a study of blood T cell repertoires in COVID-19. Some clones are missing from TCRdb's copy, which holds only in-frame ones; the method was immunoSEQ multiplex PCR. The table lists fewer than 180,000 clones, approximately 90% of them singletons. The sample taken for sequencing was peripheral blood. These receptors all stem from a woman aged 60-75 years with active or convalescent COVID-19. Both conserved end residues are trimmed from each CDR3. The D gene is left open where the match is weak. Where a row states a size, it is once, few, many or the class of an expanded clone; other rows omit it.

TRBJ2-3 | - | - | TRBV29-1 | SVEDPPQSY
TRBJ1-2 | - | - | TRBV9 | ASSGSYRANYGYT
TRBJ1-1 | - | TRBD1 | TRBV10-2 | ASTDGQENTEAF
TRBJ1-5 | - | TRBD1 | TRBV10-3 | AISDPGTGNNQPQH
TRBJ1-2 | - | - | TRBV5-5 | ASSFTGTGYGYT
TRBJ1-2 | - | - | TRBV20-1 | SARDSYGYT
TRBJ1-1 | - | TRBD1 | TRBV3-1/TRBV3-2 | ASSQTGAGGGTEAF
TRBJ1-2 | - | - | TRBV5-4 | ASSLDRSPLGYT
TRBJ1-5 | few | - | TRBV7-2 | ASSQDRPNQPQH
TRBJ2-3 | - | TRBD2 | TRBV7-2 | ASSLGLAGGTQY
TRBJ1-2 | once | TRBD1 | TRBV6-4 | ASRRTGSYGYT
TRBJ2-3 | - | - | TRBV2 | ASSRQGATDTQY
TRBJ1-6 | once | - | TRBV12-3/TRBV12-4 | ASSLQNSPLH
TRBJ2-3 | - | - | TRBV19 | ASSTGLPDTQY
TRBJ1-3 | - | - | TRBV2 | ASSESGAGNTIY
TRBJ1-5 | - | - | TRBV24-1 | ATSDPGVYSNQPQH
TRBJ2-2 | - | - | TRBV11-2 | ASSLVGHKNTGELF
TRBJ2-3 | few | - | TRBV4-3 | ASSQSRVIWTDTQY
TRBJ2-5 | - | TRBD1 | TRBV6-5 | ASRPGQGAETQY
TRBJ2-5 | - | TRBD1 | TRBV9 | ASSSDRVETQY
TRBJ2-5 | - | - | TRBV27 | ASSHRQAGIRKTQY
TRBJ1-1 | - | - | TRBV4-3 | ASSQDFAGNTEAF
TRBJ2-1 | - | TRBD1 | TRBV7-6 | ASSLVGTGPYNEQF
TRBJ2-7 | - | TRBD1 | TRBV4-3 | ASSLNSGTGNEQY
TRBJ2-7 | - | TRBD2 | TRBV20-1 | SASNQRGAYEQY
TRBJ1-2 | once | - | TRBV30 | AWSEGDHYGYT
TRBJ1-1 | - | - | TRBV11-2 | ASTRMAGVVNTEAF
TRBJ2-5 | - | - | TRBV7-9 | ASTPRGVQETQY
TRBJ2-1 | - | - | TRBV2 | ASSEVGRGAADEQF
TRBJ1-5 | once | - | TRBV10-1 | ASPKARDSNQPQH
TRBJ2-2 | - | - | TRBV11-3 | ASSLVRSTGELF
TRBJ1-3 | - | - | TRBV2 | ASKAGSTGNTIY
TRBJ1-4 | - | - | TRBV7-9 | ASSSRVGDLEKLF
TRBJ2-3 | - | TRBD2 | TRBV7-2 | ASSPRLAGDLPDTQY
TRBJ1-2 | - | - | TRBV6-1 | ASSEVTGDYGYT
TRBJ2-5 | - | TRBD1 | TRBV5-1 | ASGSMTGNPGTQY
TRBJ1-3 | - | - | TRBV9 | ASSATLGGASGNTIY
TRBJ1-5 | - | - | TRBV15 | ATSRAGNNQPQH
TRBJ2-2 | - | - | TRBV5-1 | ASLAGGELF
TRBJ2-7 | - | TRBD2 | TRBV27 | ASSASSGGFVYEQY
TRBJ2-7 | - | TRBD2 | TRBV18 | ASSPGGGAYEQY
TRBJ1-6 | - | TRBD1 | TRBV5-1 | ASSLQGAGSPLH
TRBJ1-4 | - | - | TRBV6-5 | ATQGGPAAKLF
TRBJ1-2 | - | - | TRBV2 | ASSEEGTAGGYT
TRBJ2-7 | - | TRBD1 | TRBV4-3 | ASSRDRGTYEQY
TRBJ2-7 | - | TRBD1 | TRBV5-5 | ASSPRDRVYEQY
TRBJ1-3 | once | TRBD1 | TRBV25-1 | ASSPPGTGLSTIY
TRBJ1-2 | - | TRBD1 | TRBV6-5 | ASMKQGADYGYT
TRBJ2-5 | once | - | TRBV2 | ASSEVRQETQY
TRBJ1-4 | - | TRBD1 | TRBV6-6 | ASSYGQGNEKLF